Listed here are 21 T cell receptor beta chains from one sample, sequenced in a study of molecular identifiers for immune sequencing clone quantification. Using its own MiXCR run on the PCR reads, TCRdb lists one record per CDR3 protein. The sample includes more than 450,000 distinct CDR3 sequences, around 23% of them seen just once. The source material was naive CD8+ T cells from blood, with Jurkat cell RNA spiked in. Regarding subset: FACS-sorted CD8+CD4-CCR7+CD45RA+ naive T cells. The receptors derive from a human donor in good health. Some libraries in this study had Jurkat cell RNA spiked in.

Concerning this clonotype itself: A junction boundary mismatches the germline segment, possibly from a read error. The rearrangement uses TRBV19 and TRBJ1-5, with 9 positions matching TRBD1. The CDR3 runs to 15 residues. Germline assignment: CDR1 LNHDA and CDR2 SQIVND (reference sequence). CDR3 DNA: TGTGCCGGTAGAATGGACAGGGGCCACTATCAGCCCCAGCATTTT. The encoded protein is CAGRMDRGHYQPQHF.

The chain carries TRBV6-5 and TRBJ2-7; tentative D call: TRBD1 (6 bases). The CDR3 contains 15 residues. Germline V gives CDR1 MNHEY, CDR2 SVGAGI. Trimming cost V 6 bases and J 3 bases, with 18 bases left between them. The CDR3 nucleotides are TGTGCCAGCAGCCTGATGACAGGACCCCACTACGAGCAGTACTTC. It translates to CASSLMTGPHYEQYF.

With regard to this clonotype: At one end, the junction sequence differs from germline, possibly due to a read error. This chain uses TRBV4-3 with TRBJ2-5, with 7 nucleotides matching TRBD2. Germline CDR1 and CDR2: LGHNA and YSLEER. The CDR3 is 17 residues long. As DNA, the CDR3 is TGCGCCAGCAGTCAAGATAGGTTGCGGGGGAACAAAGAGACCCAGTACTTC. Amino acid sequence: CASSQDRLRGNKETQYF.

In this sample, this clonotype turned up a few times. The V call is TRBV30, the J call TRBJ1-2, with D unclear. V was shortened by 1 base and J by 6 bases, with 6 bases between the two germline ends. Germline V lookup: CDR1 GTSNPN, CDR2 SVGIG (reference sequence). CDR3 length: 11 residues. The CDR3 is CAWSEEDGYTF. Here the CDR3 DNA reads TGTGCCTGGAGTGAAGAGGATGGCTACACCTTC.

Of note for this clonotype: Possible read error: a much larger clone is one base away. The chain has TRBV29-1 and TRBJ1-1; D gene uncertain. This CDR3 is 12 amino acids long. CDR1 SQVTM and CDR2 ANQGSEA come from the germline V gene. CDR3 nucleotides: TGCTGCGTTAAGGTGGGCGGAACTGAAGCTTTCTTT. Its protein product is CCVKVGGTEAFF.

This clonotype was seen only once. The chain couples TRBV19 to TRBJ2-7; D is unclear. The germline CDR1 and CDR2 sequences are LNHDA and SQIVND (reference sequence). The CDR3 spans 14 residues. V lost 3 bases, J lost 0 bases, and 9 bases lay in between. CDR3 DNA sequence: TGTGCCAGTAGTATTGCGGAGAGCTCCTACGAGCAGTACTTC. Amino acid sequence: CASSIAESSYEQYF.

As concerns this clonotype: The junction and the germline gene differ at one end; a read error may be behind it. V usage is TRBV9 and J usage is TRBJ2-2, with TRBD2 identical over 12 bases. The CDR3 has 20 amino acids. Germline V CDR1 and CDR2: SGDLS, YYNGEE. The DNA for the CDR3 is TGTGCCAGCAGCGGAACAGGGGGCTTGACTAGCGGGAGCAATACCGGGGAGCCGTTTTTT. It yields the protein CASSGTGGLTSGSNTGEPFF.

There are many counts of this clonotype. V and J are TRBV20-1 and TRBJ2-7; the D gene is possibly TRBD2 (6 bases). The CDR3 runs 15 residues. V shed 0 bases and J shed 4 bases, with 16 bases lying between them. Per germline, CDR1 DFQATT and CDR2 SNEGSKA (reference sequence). The DNA of the CDR3 is TGCAGTGCTAGAGACTCGGGACTCCTGACGTACGAGCAGTACTTC. Translation gives CSARDSGLLTYEQYF.

Ten or more counts support this clonotype. This sequence joins TRBV6-5 and TRBJ2-7; no reliable D call. Germline-derived CDR1 and CDR2 are MNHEY and SVGAGI. This CDR3 is built from 13 residues. V was clipped by 2 bases and J by 6 bases, with 11 bases between them. CDR3 amino acids: CASSYLTSGEQYF. The CDR3 DNA is TGTGCCAGCAGTTACCTGACCTCCGGCGAGCAGTACTTC.

The gene calls are TRBV27 and TRBJ2-6; 11 nucleotides line up with TRBD1. V lost 6 bases, J lost 7 bases, and 11 bases stayed unmatched. Germline V gene lookup returns CDR1 MNHEY and CDR2 SMNVEV (reference sequence). The CDR3 runs 17 residues. The CDR3 DNA reads as TGTGCCAGCAGGACAGGACAGGGGGCGCCTGATGCCAACGTCCTGACTTTC. Protein: CASRTGQGAPDANVLTF.

This chain links TRBV7-3 with TRBJ1-1; TRBD1 matches 9 bases. Germline CDR1 reads SGHTA; CDR2 reads FQGTGA. The CDR3 runs 17 residues. The J segment lost 4 bases and the V segment lost 2 bases, leaving 11 bases of the junction unmatched. CDR3 residues: CASSLRGQGKWSTEAFF. The CDR3 DNA follows: TGTGCCAGCAGCTTACGGGGACAGGGAAAGTGGAGCACTGAAGCTTTCTTT.

This clonotype was detected a few times. V gene TRBV4-3 combines with J gene TRBJ2-4, with a possible D match to TRBD1 (7 bases). Trimming removed 0 bases from V and 2 bases from J, with 14 bases in between. CDR1 is LGHNA and CDR2 is YSLEER in the germline V gene. The CDR3 runs 17 residues. CDR3 sequence: CASSQDWAGGSKNIQYF. The DNA of the CDR3 is TGCGCCAGCAGCCAAGATTGGGCAGGGGGGTCCAAAAACATTCAGTACTTC.

Only a few counts were recorded for this clonotype. The genes are TRBV20-1 and TRBJ1-5; 7 bases match TRBD1. Germline CDR1 DFQATT, CDR2 SNEGSKA (reference sequence). V shed 1 base and J 0 bases; nucleotides not matched to a gene: 6. The CDR3 has 16 amino acids. CDR3 residues: CSARGLQGNSNQPQHF. The DNA for the CDR3 is TGCAGTGCTAGAGGATTACAGGGGAATAGCAATCAGCCCCAGCATTTT.

This clonotype was detected ten times or more. The CDR3 nucleotides are TGTGCCAGCAGCTTACAGCGGGCCTACGAGCAGTACTTC. This translates into CASSLQRAYEQYF. The genes are TRBV7-2 and TRBJ2-7; possible D gene TRBD2, 6 bases. The length of the CDR3 is 13 residues. Deletions cut 2 bases from V and 2 bases from J, with 7 bases between. CDR1 and CDR2 from the germline V gene are SGHTA and FQGNSA.

To note about this clonotype: A read error may be the cause here, since a much bigger clone is one base away. The CDR3 carries no conserved terminal phenylalanine or tryptophan, so it likely arises from a read error. This sequence joins TRBV7-9 and TRBJ1-1; D is uncertain. The CDR3 is made up of 11 amino acids. In germline, CDR1 is SEHNR, CDR2 FQNEAQ (reference sequence). The V gene lost 6 bases and the J gene lost 5 bases, with 7 bases spanning the gap. CDR3 loop: CASRHRTEAFS. CDR3 nucleotide sequence: TGTGCCAGCAGACACCGGACTGAAGCTTTCTCT.

This clonotype came up many times. This chain connects TRBV12-3 or TRBV12-4 to TRBJ1-5, with TRBD1 as a possible D gene (6 bases). There are 15 residues in the CDR3. The V end was cut by 3 bases, the J end by 0 bases, with 9 bases between. CDR3 sequence (DNA): TGTGCCAGCAGTTTCAGCAGGGGTAGCAATCAGCCCCAGCATTTT. Amino acids: CASSFSRGSNQPQHF.

This clonotype was seen at least ten times. This sequence joins TRBV11-2 and TRBJ2-3, with D possibly matching TRBD1 (6 bases). Between the trimmed V and J ends, which lost 0 bases and 2 bases, there was a span of 12 bases. The CDR3 sequence is 16 residues long. CDR1 SGHAT and CDR2 FQNNGV come from the germline V gene. Written as DNA, the CDR3 is TGTGCCAGCAGCTTAGAGACAGGAGCCTACACAGATACGCAGTATTTT. Its protein product is CASSLETGAYTDTQYF. Full variable domain (rest looked up from reference TRBV11-2 and TRBJ2-3): EAGVAQSPRYKIIEKRQSVAFWCNPISGHATLYWYQQILGQGPKLLIQFQNNGVVDDSQLPKDRFSAERLKGVDSTLKIQPAKLEDSAVYLCASSLETGAYTDTQYFGPGTRLTVL.

This clonotype turned up a few times. CDR3 sequence (DNA): TGCGCCAGCAGCCAAGTCCCAGGGGTCGGTCAAGAGACCCAGTACTTC. Translated: CASSQVPGVGQETQYF. The rearrangement links TRBV4-1 to TRBJ2-5; TRBD1 might be the D (6 bases). This CDR3 comprises 16 residues. The germline gives CDR1 MGHRA, CDR2 YSYEKL. V lost 1 base, J lost 2 bases, and 14 bases lay in between.

Ten or more counts support this clonotype. The chain is built from TRBV28 and TRBJ1-1; D may be TRBD1 (5 bases). The germline V gene encodes CDR1 MDHEN and CDR2 SYDVKM. V was pared by 10 bases and J by 2 bases, with 20 bases between. CDR3 size: 15 residues. CDR3 nucleotide sequence: TGTGCCACCTCCGTCGGACAAGACCTAAACACTGAAGCTTTCTTT. Translating gives CATSVGQDLNTEAFF.

This sequence joins TRBV5-6 and TRBJ2-7; no reliable D call. CDR3 length: 14 residues. Deletions cut 2 bases from V and 0 bases from J, with 9 bases between. From germline, CDR1 is SGHDT and CDR2 YYEEEE. CDR3 in DNA: TGTGCCAGCAGCTTCTTCGGCCGCTCCTACGAGCAGTACTTC. Translated: CASSFFGRSYEQYF.

V usage is TRBV6-2 or TRBV6-3 and J usage is TRBJ2-1; 12 bases line up with TRBD2. V was clipped by 2 bases and J by 7 bases; unmatched bases: 6. This CDR3 has 16 residues. The V gene's germline CDR1 is MNHEY and CDR2 SVGEGT. The CDR3 DNA reads TGTGCCAGCAGTTACCGAACTAGCGGGGGGAGGAATGAGCAGTTCTTC. Protein: CASSYRTSGGRNEQFF.